This is a list of T cell receptor beta chains from one sample in a study of CD8 T cells in Susac syndrome. TCRdb re-derived calls from the immunoSEQ multiplex PCR reads in MiXCR, one entry per CDR3 protein. The data contain under 150,000 distinct CDR3 sequences, roughly 94% of them singletons. Input material: CD8+ T cells from PBMCs. These TCRs come from a human donor in good health. Both conserved end residues are part of each CDR3. D genes are given only for firm matches. A row's size may be missing; if present it is once, few, many or a size class.

TRBJ2-3 | TRBV2 | . | TRBD2 | CASSEHMTSEESTDTQYF | TGTGCCAGCAGTGAGCACATGACTAGCGAGGAGAGCACAGATACGCAGTATTTT
TRBJ1-1 | TRBV11-2 | . | . | CASSLSRRFEAFF | TGTGCCAGCAGCTTGTCGAGGCGGTTCGAAGCTTTCTTT
TRBJ2-1 | TRBV5-6 | . | . | CASSRIYRDDNEQFF | TGTGCCAGCAGCCGTATTTACAGGGATGACAATGAGCAGTTCTTC
TRBJ2-2 | TRBV5-6 | once | . | CASSLSQGPGELFF | TGTGCCAGCAGCTTATCTCAAGGTCCCGGGGAGCTGTTTTTT
TRBJ2-5 | TRBV7-3 | . | . | CASSLNPGLRQETQYF | TGTGCCAGCAGCTTAAACCCCGGACTGCGACAAGAGACCCAGTACTTC
TRBJ2-1 | TRBV20-1 | . | TRBD2 | CSASPGLVANEQFF | TGCAGTGCCTCCCCGGGACTAGTAGCCAATGAGCAGTTCTTC
TRBJ1-5 | TRBV24-1 | . | . | CATSTVSNQPQHF | TGTGCCACCAGCACGGTTAGCAATCAGCCCCAGCATTTT
TRBJ2-2 | TRBV28 | . | . | CASSFLHGSNTGELFF | TGTGCCAGCAGTTTTCTGCACGGTTCGAACACCGGGGAGCTGTTTTTT
TRBJ1-5 | TRBV20-1 | . | TRBD1 | CSAEAGQAPYSNQPQHF | TGCAGTGCCGAGGCGGGACAGGCGCCGTATAGCAATCAGCCCCAGCATTTT
TRBJ2-1 | TRBV13 | . | TRBD1 | CASSPTGQGFYNEQFF | TGTGCCAGCAGCCCGACGGGACAGGGTTTCTACAATGAGCAGTTCTTC
TRBJ1-2 | TRBV14 | . | TRBD1 | CASSSTGGNYGYTF | TGTGCCAGCAGCTCGACAGGGGGGAACTATGGCTACACCTTC
TRBJ2-2 | TRBV7-3 | once | . | CASSLQGVGELFF | TGTGCCAGCAGCTTGCAGGGTGTCGGGGAGCTGTTTTTT
TRBJ1-4 | TRBV7-8 | . | . | CASSLADSEKLFF | TGTGCCAGCAGCTTAGCGGACAGTGAAAAACTGTTTTTT
TRBJ2-7 | TRBV28 | . | . | CASSPGSMEQYF | TGTGCCAGCAGTCCGGGGTCCATGGAGCAGTACTTC
TRBJ2-7 | TRBV11-2 | once | TRBD2 | CAIGAGGLTYEQYF | TGTGCCATCGGAGCGGGAGGACTTACCTACGAGCAGTACTTC
TRBJ2-4 | TRBV7-9 | . | . | CANLNSLAKNIQYF | TGTGCCAACCTTAACAGTCTAGCCAAAAACATTCAGTACTTC
TRBJ2-7 | TRBV19 | few | TRBD1 | CASSYRQGYEQYF | TGTGCCAGTTCCTACAGACAGGGCTACGAGCAGTACTTC
TRBJ2-7 | TRBV7-9 | . | . | CASSINRGLEQYF | TGTGCCAGCAGCATCAACAGGGGACTAGAGCAGTACTTC
TRBJ1-2 | TRBV2 | . | TRBD1 | CASSVGTGTFYGYTF | TGTGCCAGCAGTGTGGGGACAGGGACCTTCTATGGCTACACCTTC
TRBJ2-5 | TRBV7-9 | . | . | CASSSTRNQETQYF | TGTGCCAGCAGCTCCACTAGAAATCAAGAGACCCAGTACTTC
TRBJ2-3 | TRBV27 | . | TRBD2 | CASSSLAVLGTDTQYF | TGTGCCAGCAGTTCTCTAGCGGTCCTAGGCACAGATACGCAGTATTTT
TRBJ2-7 | TRBV9 | . | . | CASSGIGYEQYF | TGTGCCAGCAGCGGGATTGGGTACGAGCAGTACTTC
TRBJ2-1 | TRBV16 | . | . | CASSQWETYNEQFF | TGTGCCAGCAGCCAATGGGAGACCTACAATGAGCAGTTCTTC
TRBJ2-1 | TRBV29-1 | . | TRBD2 | CSVEDPSGRFYNEQFF | TGCAGCGTTGAAGATCCCAGCGGGAGGTTCTACAATGAGCAGTTCTTC
TRBJ2-1 | TRBV29-1 | . | TRBD2 | CSGTSVSYNEQFF | TGCAGCGGTACTAGCGTCTCCTACAATGAGCAGTTCTTC
TRBJ2-7 | TRBV30 | . | . | CAWSPTDDEQYF | TGTGCCTGGAGTCCGACAGATGACGAGCAGTACTTC
TRBJ2-7 | TRBV28 | . | TRBD2 | CASSLSGTAGGGYEQYF | TGTGCCAGCAGTTTATCGGGGACCGCGGGAGGAGGATACGAGCAGTACTTC
TRBJ1-2 | TRBV7-9 | . | . | CASSHSGALSKGYTF | TGTGCCAGCAGCCACTCGGGGGCCCTAAGTAAGGGCTACACCTTC